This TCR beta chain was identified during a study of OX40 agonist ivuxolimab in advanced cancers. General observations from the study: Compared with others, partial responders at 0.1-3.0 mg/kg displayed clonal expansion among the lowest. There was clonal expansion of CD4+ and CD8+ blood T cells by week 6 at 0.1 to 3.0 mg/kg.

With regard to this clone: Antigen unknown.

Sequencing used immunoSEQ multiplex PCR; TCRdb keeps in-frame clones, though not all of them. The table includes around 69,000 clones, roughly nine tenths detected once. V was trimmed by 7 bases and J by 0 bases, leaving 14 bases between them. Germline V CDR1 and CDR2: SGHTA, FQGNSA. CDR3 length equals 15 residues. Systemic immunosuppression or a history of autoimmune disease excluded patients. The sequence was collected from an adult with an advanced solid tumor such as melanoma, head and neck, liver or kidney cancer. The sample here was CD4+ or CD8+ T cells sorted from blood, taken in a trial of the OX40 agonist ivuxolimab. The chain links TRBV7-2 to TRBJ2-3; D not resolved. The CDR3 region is CASTRWWPSTDTQYF. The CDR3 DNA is TGTGCCAGCACTAGGTGGTGGCCTAGCACAGATACGCAGTATTTT.